The 10 T cell receptor beta chains given below trace back to one sample, sequenced in a study of blood T cell repertoires in COVID-19. Method: immunoSEQ multiplex PCR; TCRdb's copy keeps in-frame clones and lacks some. The data show about 290,000 clones, 70% to 90% seen once. Sample: peripheral blood. The receptor set was obtained from a woman aged 45-65 years with active or convalescent COVID-19.

The chain has TRBV4-1 and TRBJ2-7, with 16 bases fitting TRBD2. V was pared by 1 base and J by 3 bases, with 12 bases of the junction left unmatched. Germline assignment: CDR1 MGHRA and CDR2 YSYEKL. The CDR3 is made up of 20 amino acids. CDR3 DNA sequence: TGCGCCAGCAGCCAAGCCATGGGGACTAGCGGGAGGGCCTCCCTCTACGAGCAGTACTTC. Residues: CASSQAMGTSGRASLYEQYF.

J is TRBJ1-1 and V is TRBV5-1; TRBD1 agrees at 12 bases. The CDR3 runs to 17 residues. J lost 5 bases, V lost 3 bases, and 11 bases had no gene match. Germline CDR1 SGHRS, CDR2 YFSETQ. CDR3 nucleotides: TGCGCCAGCAGCTACTGGGACAGGGGGCCCCAGCGAACTGAAGCTTTCTTT. Translation gives CASSYWDRGPQRTEAFF.

The chain employs TRBV5-1 and TRBJ2-1; 12 bases are shared with TRBD2. Germline V lookup: CDR1 SGHRS, CDR2 YFSETQ. The CDR3 length is 15 residues. After removal of 2 bases from V and 10 bases from J, the junction contained 7 bases not matched to a gene. In nucleotides, the CDR3 is TGCGCCAGCAGCTTCGGGCTAGCGGGAGGGTACGAGCAGTTCTTC. Encoded protein: CASSFGLAGGYEQFF. Complete variable domain (other parts from reference TRBV5-1 and TRBJ2-1): KAGVTQTPRYLIKTRGQQVTLSCSPISGHRSVSWYQQTPGQGLQFLFEYFSETQRNKGNFPGRFSGRQFSNSRSEMNVSTLELGDSALYLCASSFGLAGGYEQFFGPGTRLTVL.

The chain joins TRBV7-8 to TRBJ1-5; TRBD1 might be the D (6 bases). CDR1 is SGHVS, CDR2 FQNEAQ, per germline. V gave up 2 bases and J gave up 1 base, with 15 bases separating them. The CDR3 is made up of 17 amino acids. The CDR3 protein is CASSLRRRGASNQPQHF. CDR3 nucleotides: TGTGCCAGCAGCTTAAGACGTCGGGGGGCAAGCAATCAGCCCCAGCATTTT.

The chain combines TRBV6-4 with TRBJ1-5, with D possibly matching TRBD1 (6 bases). V lost 0 bases to trimming and J lost 0 bases, with 12 bases between them. Germline values: CDR1 MRHNA, CDR2 SNTAGT. The CDR3 loop spans 17 amino acids. The DNA of the CDR3 is TGTGCCAGCAGTGACTCGGTGGGACACTATAGCAATCAGCCCCAGCATTTT. The encoded protein is CASSDSVGHYSNQPQHF.

A few counts support this clone. The V call is TRBV10-3, the J call TRBJ2-2; 14 bases match TRBD2. CDR1 and CDR2 from the germline V gene are ENHRY and SYGVKD. V was pared by 6 bases and J by 4 bases, with 7 bases of the junction left unmatched. The CDR3 has 17 amino acids. The CDR3, as DNA: TGTGCCATCAGCCCGACTAGCGGGAGGGTTCGCACCGGGGAGCTGTTTTTT. Translated, it gives CAISPTSGRVRTGELFF.

This chain uses TRBV7-3 with TRBJ2-7, with 7 positions matching TRBD2. Per the germline V gene, CDR1 is SGHTA and CDR2 is FQGTGA. The CDR3 consists of 15 residues. V trimming: 0 bases; J trimming: 0 bases; junction bases outside the gene matches: 2. The CDR3 protein is CASSLTGGSSYEQYF. For the CDR3, the DNA is TGTGCCAGCAGCTTAACAGGCGGGAGCTCCTACGAGCAGTACTTC.

The J gene is TRBJ2-7, the V gene TRBV20-1; weak D call: TRBD2 (5 bases). This CDR3 is built from 11 residues. Germline loops: CDR1 DFQATT, CDR2 SNEGSKA (reference sequence). V was clipped by 6 bases and J by 5 bases, with 11 bases between them. CDR3 amino acids: CSASRTDEQYF. The CDR3 DNA is TGCAGTGCGAGCCGGACTGACGAGCAGTACTTC.

This clone was seen only once. This chain links TRBV5-1 with TRBJ2-7; 7 bases line up with TRBD1. The junction had 12 bases not matched to a gene; V was cut back by 4 bases and J by 5 bases. CDR1 and CDR2 from the germline V gene are SGHRS and YFSETQ. CDR3 length equals 15 residues. CDR3 sequence reads: CASSPGQVGRDEQYF. In nucleotides, the CDR3 is TGCGCCAGCAGCCCAGGACAGGTAGGCCGGGACGAGCAGTACTTC.

The V and J genes are TRBV5-4 and TRBJ2-7, with 12 bases lining up with TRBD2. The CDR3 extends over 16 amino acids. J was trimmed by 4 bases and V by 4 bases; bases with no gene match: 9. The germline V gene encodes CDR1 SGHNT and CDR2 YYREEE (reference sequence). CDR3 sequence: CASSPRTSGTLYEQYF. CDR3 sequence (DNA): TGTGCCAGCAGCCCCCGGACTAGCGGGACCCTATACGAGCAGTACTTC.